This record looks at one TCR beta chain sequence and its context. These data originate in a study of blood T cell repertoires in COVID-19. Study overall: Italy, Spain and the United States were the sources of the convalescent and acute COVID-19 samples.

This study enrolled people aged 18 to 89 from 20 to 25 US geographic areas. Cohorts were determined from participant-reported clinical history. Authors' data handling: Reference gene primer amplification gave estimated nucleated cell counts. Method: immunoSEQ multiplex PCR; TCRdb's copy keeps in-frame clones and lacks some. Clone size and V and J calls were adopted from that table, with D and trimming inferred from the DNA. The sample shows 200,000 to 250,000 clones, about 91% of them seen only once. Sequencing was done on a sample of PBMCs or T cells enriched from blood (not recorded which). This sequence originates from a woman aged 45 to 65 with acute COVID-19.

CDR3 DNA sequence: TGTGCCAGCTCACACTACGACGACAGGGATACTGAAGCTTTCTTT. It translates to CASSHYDDRDTEAFF. The chain joins TRBV18 to TRBJ1-1; TRBD1 agrees at 7 bases. Trimming at V came to 4 bases and at J to 5 bases, leaving 10 bases not matched to a gene. Germline V gene data show CDR1 as KGHSH and CDR2 as LQKENI. The CDR3 runs to 15 residues. The variable domain in full, with the rest retrieved from reference TRBV18 and TRBJ1-1, is NAGVMQNPRHLVRRRGQEARLRCSPMKGHSHVYWYRQLPEEGLKFMVYLQKENIIDESGMPKERFSAEFPKEGPSILRIQQVVRGDSAAYFCASSHYDDRDTEAFFGQGTRLTVV.